This note documents a single T cell receptor beta chain sequence. Its target is unknown. The protocol was immunoSEQ multiplex PCR, while the TCRdb copy is restricted to in-frame clones and leaves out a portion. Among more than 40,000 clones listed, 85% to 95% were seen once. This CDR3 comprises 14 residues. Germline V gene data show CDR1 as SGHVS and CDR2 as FQNEAQ. Trimming left V 1 base short and J 4 bases short, with 10 bases between. The data were obtained in a study of graft-versus-host responses after intestinal transplantation. Study-wide background: Every transplant recipient was induced with anti-thymocyte globulin, then maintained on tacrolimus and steroids for about three years. Notes on the study in general: Allografts of one patient group, those with graft-donor T cell macrochimerism, had high graft-versus-host to host-versus-graft clonal ratios.

The sequenced sample was unstimulated CD8+ T cells sorted from spleen or lymph node cells, obtained before transplant. The TCR originated in a human donor who was the organ donor for an intestinal transplant. The chain links TRBV7-8 to TRBJ1-1, with D uncertain. CDR3 protein: CASSLVDGRTEAFF. For the CDR3, the DNA is TGTGCCAGCAGCTTAGTCGACGGGCGCACTGAAGCTTTCTTT.